The clone carrying this TCR beta chain showed up just once. The data originate from a study of blood T cell repertoires in COVID-19. In the study overall: In each case, the material was cDNA or gDNA derived from T cells, B-cell-depleted T cells, or PBMCs.

Germline-derived CDR1 and CDR2 are SGDLS and YYNGEE. The CDR3 has 14 amino acids. The V and J ends lost 0 bases and 1 base respectively, with 4 bases between them. Repertoires were generated with immunoSEQ multiplex PCR, while TCRdb's copy carries only in-frame clones and drops some. The repertoire holds 150,000 to 190,000 clones, with around 83% as singletons. This receptor was obtained from a woman aged 60 to 75 with COVID-19, enrolled during active disease. Sequencing was done on a sample of peripheral blood. The chain employs TRBV9 and TRBJ2-2; D gene uncertain. CDR3 sequence reads: CASSVALNTGELFF. Written as DNA, the CDR3 is TGTGCCAGCAGCGTAGCCCTGAACACCGGGGAGCTGTTTTTT.